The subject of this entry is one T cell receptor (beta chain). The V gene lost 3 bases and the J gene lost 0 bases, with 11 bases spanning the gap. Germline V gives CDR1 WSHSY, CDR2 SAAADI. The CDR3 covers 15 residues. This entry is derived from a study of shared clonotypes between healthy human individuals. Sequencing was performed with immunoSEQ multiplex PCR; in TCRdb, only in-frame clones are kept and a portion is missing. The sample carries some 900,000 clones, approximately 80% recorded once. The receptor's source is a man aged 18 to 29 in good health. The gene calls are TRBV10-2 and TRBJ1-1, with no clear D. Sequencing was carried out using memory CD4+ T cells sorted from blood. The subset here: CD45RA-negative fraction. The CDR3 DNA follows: TGCGCCAGCAGTGATGGGGAGTTGATGAACACTGAAGCTTTCTTT. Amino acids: CASSDGELMNTEAFF.